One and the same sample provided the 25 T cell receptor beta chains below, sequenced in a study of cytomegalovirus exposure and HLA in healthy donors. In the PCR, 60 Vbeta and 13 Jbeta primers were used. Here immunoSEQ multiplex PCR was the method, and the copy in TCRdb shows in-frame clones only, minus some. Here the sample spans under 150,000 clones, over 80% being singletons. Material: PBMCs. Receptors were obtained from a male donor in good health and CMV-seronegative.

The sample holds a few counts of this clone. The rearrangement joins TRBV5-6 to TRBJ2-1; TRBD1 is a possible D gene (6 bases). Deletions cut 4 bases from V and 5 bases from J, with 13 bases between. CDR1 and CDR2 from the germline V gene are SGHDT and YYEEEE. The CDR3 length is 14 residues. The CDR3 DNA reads TGTGCCAGCAGCCCTACAGGGTACAACAATGAGCAGTTCTTC. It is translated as CASSPTGYNNEQFF.

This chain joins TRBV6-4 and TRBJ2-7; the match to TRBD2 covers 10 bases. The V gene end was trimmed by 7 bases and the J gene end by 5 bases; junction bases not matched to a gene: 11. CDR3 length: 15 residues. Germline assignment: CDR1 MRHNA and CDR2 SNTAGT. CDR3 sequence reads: CASTAREREGHEQYF. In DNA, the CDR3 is TGTGCCAGCACCGCACGGGAGCGGGAGGGCCACGAGCAGTACTTC.

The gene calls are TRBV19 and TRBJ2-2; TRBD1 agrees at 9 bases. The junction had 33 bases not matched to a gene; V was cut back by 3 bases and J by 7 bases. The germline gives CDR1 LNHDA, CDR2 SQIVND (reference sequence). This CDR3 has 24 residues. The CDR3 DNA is TGTGCCAGTAGTATGCGTTGGTGTTGTTCGACAGGGGGTTCTTGGGGGATGAGAGGCGGGGAGCTGTTTTTT. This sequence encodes CASSMRWCCSTGGSWGMRGGELFF.

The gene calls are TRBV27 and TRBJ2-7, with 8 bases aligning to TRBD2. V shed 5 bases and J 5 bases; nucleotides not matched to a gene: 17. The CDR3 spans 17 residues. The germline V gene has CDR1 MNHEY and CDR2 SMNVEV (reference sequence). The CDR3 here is CASSLRGGPISLDEQYF. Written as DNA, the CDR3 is TGTGCCAGCAGTCTCCGGGGGGGGCCAATATCTTTAGACGAGCAGTACTTC.

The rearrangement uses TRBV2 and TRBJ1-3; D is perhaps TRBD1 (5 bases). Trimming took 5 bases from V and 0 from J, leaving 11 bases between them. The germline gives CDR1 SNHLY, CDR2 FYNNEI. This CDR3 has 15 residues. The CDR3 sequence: CASSSDTSSGNTIYF. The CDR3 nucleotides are TGTGCCAGCAGTTCGGACACAAGCTCTGGAAACACCATATATTTT.

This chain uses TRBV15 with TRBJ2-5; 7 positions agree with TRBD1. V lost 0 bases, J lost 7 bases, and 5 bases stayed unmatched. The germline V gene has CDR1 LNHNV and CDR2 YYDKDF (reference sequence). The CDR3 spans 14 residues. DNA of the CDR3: TGTGCCACCAGCAGAGATAGGGGGCCGGGGACCCAGTACTTC. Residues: CATSRDRGPGTQYF.

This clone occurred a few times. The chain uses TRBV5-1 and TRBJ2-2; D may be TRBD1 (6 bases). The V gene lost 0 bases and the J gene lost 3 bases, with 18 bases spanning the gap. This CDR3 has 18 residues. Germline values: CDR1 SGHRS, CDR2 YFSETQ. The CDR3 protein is CASSLAVYRAGHTGELFF. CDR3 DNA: TGCGCCAGCAGCTTGGCGGTCTACAGGGCAGGACACACCGGGGAGCTGTTTTTT.

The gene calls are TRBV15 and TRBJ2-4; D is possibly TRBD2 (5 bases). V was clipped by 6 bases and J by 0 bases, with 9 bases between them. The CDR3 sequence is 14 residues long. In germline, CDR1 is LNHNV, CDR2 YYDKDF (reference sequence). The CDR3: CATRGGLAKNIQYF. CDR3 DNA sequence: TGTGCCACCAGGGGTGGACTAGCCAAAAACATTCAGTACTTC.

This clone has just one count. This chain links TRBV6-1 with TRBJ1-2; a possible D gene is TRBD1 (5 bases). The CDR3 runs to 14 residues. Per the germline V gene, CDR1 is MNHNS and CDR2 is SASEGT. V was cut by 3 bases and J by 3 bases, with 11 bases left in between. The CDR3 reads CASSDPGGDYGYTF. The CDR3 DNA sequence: TGTGCCAGCAGTGACCCTGGGGGGGACTATGGCTACACCTTC.

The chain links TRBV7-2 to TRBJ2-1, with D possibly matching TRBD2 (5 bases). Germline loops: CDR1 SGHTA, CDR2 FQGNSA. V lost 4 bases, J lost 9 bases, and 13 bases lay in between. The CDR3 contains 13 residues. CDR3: CASSYTRPVEQFF. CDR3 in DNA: TGTGCCAGCAGCTACACTAGACCCGTTGAGCAGTTCTTC.

The chain's CDR3 is CASSLDWTGGFLENEQFF. CDR3 nucleotides: TGTGCCAGCAGCTTAGATTGGACAGGGGGCTTTCTAGAAAATGAGCAGTTCTTC. The chain has TRBV11-2 and TRBJ2-1, with TRBD1 matching over 11 bases. Germline CDR1 is SGHAT and CDR2 is FQNNGV. The CDR3 contains 18 residues. With V trimmed by 0 bases and J by 7 bases, 11 bases remained unmatched.

The CDR3: CASSPGLADTDTQYF. The CDR3 DNA reads as TGTGCCAGCAGCCCGGGACTAGCGGACACAGATACGCAGTATTTT. The chain carries TRBV9 and TRBJ2-3; 11 bases fit TRBD2. Germline lookup yields CDR1 SGDLS and CDR2 YYNGEE. This CDR3 has 15 residues. Trimming took 4 bases from V and 2 from J; bases not matched to a gene: 3.

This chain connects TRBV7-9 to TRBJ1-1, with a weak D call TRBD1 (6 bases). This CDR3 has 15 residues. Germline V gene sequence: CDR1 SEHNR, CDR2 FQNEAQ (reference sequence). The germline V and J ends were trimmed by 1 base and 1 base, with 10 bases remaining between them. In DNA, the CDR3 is TGTGCCAGCAGCTTAGGGTCAGGGGAGAACACTGAAGCTTTCTTT. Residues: CASSLGSGENTEAFF.

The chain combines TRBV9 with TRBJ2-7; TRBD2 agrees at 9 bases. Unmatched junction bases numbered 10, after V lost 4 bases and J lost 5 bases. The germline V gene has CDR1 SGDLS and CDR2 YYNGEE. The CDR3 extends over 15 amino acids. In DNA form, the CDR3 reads TGTGCCAGCAGCATCAGCGGGACTAGCATCGACGAGCAGTACTTC. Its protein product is CASSISGTSIDEQYF.

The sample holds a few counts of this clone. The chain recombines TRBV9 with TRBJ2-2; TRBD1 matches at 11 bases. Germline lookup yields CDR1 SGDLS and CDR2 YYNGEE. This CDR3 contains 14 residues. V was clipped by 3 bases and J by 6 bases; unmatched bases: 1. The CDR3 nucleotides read TGTGCCAGCAGCGCGGGACAGGGGGCCGGGGAGCTGTTTTTT. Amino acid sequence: CASSAGQGAGELFF.

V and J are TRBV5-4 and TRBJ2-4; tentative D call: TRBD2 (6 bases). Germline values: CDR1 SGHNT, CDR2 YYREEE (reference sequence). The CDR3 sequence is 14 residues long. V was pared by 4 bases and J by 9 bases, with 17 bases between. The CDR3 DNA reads TGTGCCAGCAGCCCGGACTACCATCTAAGCATTCAGTACTTC. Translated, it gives CASSPDYHLSIQYF.

CDR3 loop: CASSPGHNTGELFF. As DNA, the CDR3 is TGTGCCAGCAGCCCGGGACATAACACCGGGGAGCTGTTTTTT. The genes are TRBV7-2 and TRBJ2-2; TRBD1 might be the D (6 bases). Germline lookup yields CDR1 SGHTA and CDR2 FQGNSA. Trimming pared 5 bases from V and 2 bases from J, leaving 9 bases between. The CDR3 extends over 14 amino acids.

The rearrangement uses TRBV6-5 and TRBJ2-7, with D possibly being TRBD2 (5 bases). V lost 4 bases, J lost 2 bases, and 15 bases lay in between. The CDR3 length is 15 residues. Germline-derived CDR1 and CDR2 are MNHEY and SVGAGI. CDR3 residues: CASSSLAKPTYEQYF. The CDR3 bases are TGTGCCAGCAGTTCTTTAGCGAAACCCACCTACGAGCAGTACTTC.

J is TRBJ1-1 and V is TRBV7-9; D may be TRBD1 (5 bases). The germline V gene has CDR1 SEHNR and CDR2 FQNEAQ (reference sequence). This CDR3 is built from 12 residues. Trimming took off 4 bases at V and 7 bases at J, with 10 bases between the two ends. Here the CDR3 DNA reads TGTGCCAGCAGCTCCGGGGGGGTTGAAGCTTTCTTT. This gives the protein CASSSGGVEAFF.

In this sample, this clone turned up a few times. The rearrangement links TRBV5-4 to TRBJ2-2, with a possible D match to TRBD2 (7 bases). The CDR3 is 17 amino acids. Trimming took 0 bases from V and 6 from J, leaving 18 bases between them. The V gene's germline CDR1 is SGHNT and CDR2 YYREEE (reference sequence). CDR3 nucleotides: TGTGCCAGCAGCTTGGCCTCGGGGGGCGTTGGTTCCGGGGAGCTGTTTTTT. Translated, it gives CASSLASGGVGSGELFF. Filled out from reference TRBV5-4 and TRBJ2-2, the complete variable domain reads ETGVTQSPTHLIKTRGQQVTLRCSSQSGHNTVSWYQQALGQGPQFIFQYYREEENGRGNFPPRFSGLQFPNYSSELNVNALELDDSALYLCASSLASGGVGSGELFFGEGSRLTVL.

The CDR3 coding sequence is TGTGCCAGTAGTATAGATCCAGTTAGCAATCAGCCCCAGCATTTT. This encodes CASSIDPVSNQPQHF. The genes are TRBV19 and TRBJ1-5; D is undetermined. V was clipped by 0 bases and J by 0 bases, with 6 bases between them. The CDR3 is made up of 15 amino acids. From germline, CDR1 is LNHDA and CDR2 SQIVND (reference sequence).

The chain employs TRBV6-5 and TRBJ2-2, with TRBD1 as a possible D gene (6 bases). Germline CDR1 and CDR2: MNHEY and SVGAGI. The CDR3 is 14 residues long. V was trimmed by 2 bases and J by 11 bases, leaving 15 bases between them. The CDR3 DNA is TGTGCCAGCAGTTACCATGGTGGGACATACGAGCTGTTTTTT. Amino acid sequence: CASSYHGGTYELFF.

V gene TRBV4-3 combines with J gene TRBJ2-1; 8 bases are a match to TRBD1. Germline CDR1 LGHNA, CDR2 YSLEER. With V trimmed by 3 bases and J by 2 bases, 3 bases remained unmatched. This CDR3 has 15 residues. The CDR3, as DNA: TGCGCCAGCAGCCAGGACAGGGAGGCCTACAATGAGCAGTTCTTC. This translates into CASSQDREAYNEQFF.

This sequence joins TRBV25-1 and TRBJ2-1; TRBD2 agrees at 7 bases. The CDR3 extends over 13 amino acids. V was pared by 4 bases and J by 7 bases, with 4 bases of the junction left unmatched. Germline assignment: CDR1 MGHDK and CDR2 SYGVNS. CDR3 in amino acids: CASSAWGGNEQFF. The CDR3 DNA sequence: TGTGCCAGCAGTGCCTGGGGGGGGAATGAGCAGTTCTTC.

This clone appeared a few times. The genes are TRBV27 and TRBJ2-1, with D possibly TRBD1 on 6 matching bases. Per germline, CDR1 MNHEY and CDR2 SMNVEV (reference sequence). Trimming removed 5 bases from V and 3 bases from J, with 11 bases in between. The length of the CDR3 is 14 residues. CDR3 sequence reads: CASSRDIIYNEQFF. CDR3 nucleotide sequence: TGTGCCAGCAGTCGGGACATCATCTACAATGAGCAGTTCTTC.